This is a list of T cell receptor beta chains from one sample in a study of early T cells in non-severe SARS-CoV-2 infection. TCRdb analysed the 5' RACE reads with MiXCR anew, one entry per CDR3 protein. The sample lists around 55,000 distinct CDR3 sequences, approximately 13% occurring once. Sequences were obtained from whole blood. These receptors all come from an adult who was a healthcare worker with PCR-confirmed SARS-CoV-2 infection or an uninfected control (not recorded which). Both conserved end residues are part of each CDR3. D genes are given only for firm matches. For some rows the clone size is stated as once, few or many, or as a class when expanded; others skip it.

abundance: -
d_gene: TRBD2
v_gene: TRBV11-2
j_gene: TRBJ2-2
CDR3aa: CASSLSTLASGRSSGELFF
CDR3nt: TGTGCCAGCAGCTTATCGACCCTTGCTAGCGGGAGGAGTTCCGGGGAGCTGTTTTTT

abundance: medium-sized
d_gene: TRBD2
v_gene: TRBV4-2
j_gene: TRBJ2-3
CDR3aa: CASSQDLAGGTDTQYF
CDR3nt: TGTGCCAGCAGCCAAGATCTAGCGGGAGGGACAGATACGCAGTATTTT

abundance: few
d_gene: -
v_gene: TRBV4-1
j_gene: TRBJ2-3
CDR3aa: CATRGFSTDTQYF
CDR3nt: TGCGCCACCAGGGGCTTTAGCACAGATACGCAGTATTTT

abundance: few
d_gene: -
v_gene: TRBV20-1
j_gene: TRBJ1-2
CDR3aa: CSAPVDGYTF
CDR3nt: TGCAGTGCACCCGTTGATGGCTACACCTTC

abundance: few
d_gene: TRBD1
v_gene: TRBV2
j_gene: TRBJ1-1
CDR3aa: CASSEQQGRPFF
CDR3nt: TGTGCCAGCAGTGAACAACAGGGGCGGCCTTTCTTT

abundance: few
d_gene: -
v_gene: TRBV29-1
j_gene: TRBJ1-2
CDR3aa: CSALRQGTNYGYTF
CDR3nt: TGCAGCGCGCTCCGGCAGGGAACTAACTATGGCTACACCTTC

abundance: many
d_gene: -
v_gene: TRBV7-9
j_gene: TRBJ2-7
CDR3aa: CASSLLGGSEQYF
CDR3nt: TGTGCCAGCAGCCTACTAGGAGGGAGCGAGCAGTACTTC

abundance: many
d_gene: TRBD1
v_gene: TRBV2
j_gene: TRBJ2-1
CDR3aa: CASRVPGQGLGEQFF
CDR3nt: TGTGCCAGCAGAGTACCGGGACAGGGCCTTGGTGAGCAGTTCTTC

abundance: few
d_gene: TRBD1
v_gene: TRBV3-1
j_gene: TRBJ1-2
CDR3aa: CASSQGLPGQNYGYTF
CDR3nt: TGTGCCAGCAGCCAAGGGCTACCGGGACAGAACTATGGCTACACCTTC

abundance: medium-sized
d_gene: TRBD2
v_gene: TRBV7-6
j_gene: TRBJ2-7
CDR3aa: CASSYDGGGPDEQYF
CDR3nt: TGTGCCAGCAGCTATGATGGGGGAGGGCCCGATGAGCAGTACTTC

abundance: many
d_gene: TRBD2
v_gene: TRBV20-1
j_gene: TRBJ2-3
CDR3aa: CSARATSGTDTQYF
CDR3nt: TGCAGTGCTAGAGCGACTAGCGGCACAGATACGCAGTATTTT

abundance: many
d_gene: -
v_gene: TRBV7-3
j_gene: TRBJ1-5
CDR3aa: CASSLTANQPQHF
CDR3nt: TGTGCCAGCAGCCTCACGGCCAATCAGCCCCAGCATTTT

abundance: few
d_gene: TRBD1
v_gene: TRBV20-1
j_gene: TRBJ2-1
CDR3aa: CSAPRTGAQAEQFF
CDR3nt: TGCAGTGCGCCTAGGACAGGGGCCCAAGCTGAGCAGTTCTTC

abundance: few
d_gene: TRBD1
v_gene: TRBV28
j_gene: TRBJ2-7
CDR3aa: CASSLYPGQGASHEQYF
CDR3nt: TGTGCCAGCAGTCTCTATCCGGGACAGGGGGCGTCCCACGAGCAGTACTTC

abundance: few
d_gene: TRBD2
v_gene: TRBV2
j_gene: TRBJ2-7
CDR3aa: CASSSKAGGPREQYF
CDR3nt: TGTGCCAGCAGTTCTAAAGCGGGAGGGCCCCGCGAGCAGTACTTC

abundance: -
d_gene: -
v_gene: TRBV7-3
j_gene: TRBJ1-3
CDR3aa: CASSFNGASSGNTIYF
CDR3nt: TGTGCCAGCAGCTTCAACGGGGCTAGCTCTGGAAACACCATATATTTT

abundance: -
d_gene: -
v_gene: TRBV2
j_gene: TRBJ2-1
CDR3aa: CASGDHRDEQFF
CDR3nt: TGTGCCAGCGGGGACCATCGGGATGAGCAGTTCTTC

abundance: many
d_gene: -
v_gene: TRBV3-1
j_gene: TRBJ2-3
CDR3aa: CASSQAGATSNTDTQYF
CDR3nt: TGTGCCAGCAGCCAAGCCGGTGCTACAAGCAACACAGATACGCAGTATTTT

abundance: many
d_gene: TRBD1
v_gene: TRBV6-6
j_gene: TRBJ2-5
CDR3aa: CASSPRGRAETQYF
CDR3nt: TGTGCCAGCAGTCCCAGGGGGCGGGCAGAGACCCAGTACTTC

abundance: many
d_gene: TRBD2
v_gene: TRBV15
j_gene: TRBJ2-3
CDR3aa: CATSRAPPTSASTDTQYF
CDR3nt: TGTGCCACCAGCAGGGCCCCCCCGACTAGCGCAAGCACAGATACGCAGTATTTT

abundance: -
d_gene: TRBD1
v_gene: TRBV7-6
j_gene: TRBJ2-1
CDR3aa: CASSFKGAGEQFF
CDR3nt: TGTGCCAGCAGCTTCAAGGGGGCCGGGGAGCAGTTCTTC

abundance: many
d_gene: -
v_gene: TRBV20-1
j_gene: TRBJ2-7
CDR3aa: CSARDPRETDEQYF
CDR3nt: TGCAGTGCTAGAGACCCCAGGGAGACCGACGAGCAGTACTTC

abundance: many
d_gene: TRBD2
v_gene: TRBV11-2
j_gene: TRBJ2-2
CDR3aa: CASSVAGGLTGELFF
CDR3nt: TGTGCCAGCAGCGTAGCGGGAGGGCTCACCGGGGAGCTGTTTTTT

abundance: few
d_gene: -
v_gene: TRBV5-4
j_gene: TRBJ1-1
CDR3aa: CASSSNRGFNTEAFF
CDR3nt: TGTGCCAGCAGCTCTAATAGGGGGTTTAACACTGAAGCTTTCTTT

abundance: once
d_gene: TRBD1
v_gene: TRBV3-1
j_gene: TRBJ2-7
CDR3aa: CASRRQGDYEQYF
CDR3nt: TGTGCCAGCAGACGACAGGGGGACTACGAGCAGTACTTC

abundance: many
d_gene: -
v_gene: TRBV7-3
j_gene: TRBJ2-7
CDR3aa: CASSLGPGEGEQYF
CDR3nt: TGTGCCAGCAGCCTGGGACCCGGAGAGGGGGAGCAGTACTTC

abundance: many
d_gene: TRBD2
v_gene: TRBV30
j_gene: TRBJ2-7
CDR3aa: CYSAGVYEQYF
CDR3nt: TGTTATTCAGCGGGAGTATACGAGCAGTACTTC

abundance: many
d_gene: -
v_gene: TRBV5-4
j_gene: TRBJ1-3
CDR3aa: CASSSNQGSGNTIYF
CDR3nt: TGTGCCAGCAGCTCCAATCAGGGGTCCGGAAACACCATATATTTT

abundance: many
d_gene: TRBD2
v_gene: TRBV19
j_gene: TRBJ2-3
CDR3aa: CASRESGSGTDTQYF
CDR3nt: TGTGCCAGTAGGGAAAGCGGGAGTGGCACAGATACGCAGTATTTT

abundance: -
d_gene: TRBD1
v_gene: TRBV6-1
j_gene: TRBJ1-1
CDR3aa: CASSEQGASGTEAFF
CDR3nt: TGTGCCAGCAGTGAGCAGGGGGCGAGTGGCACTGAAGCTTTCTTT

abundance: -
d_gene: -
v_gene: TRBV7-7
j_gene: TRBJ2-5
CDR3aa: CASSSYTETQYF
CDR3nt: TGTGCCAGCAGCTCCTACACGGAGACCCAGTACTTC

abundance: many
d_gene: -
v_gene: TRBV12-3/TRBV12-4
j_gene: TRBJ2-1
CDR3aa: CASSLEREGGEQFF
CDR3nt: -

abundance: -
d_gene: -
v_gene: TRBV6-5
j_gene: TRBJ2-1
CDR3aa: CASSSGTHSYNEQFF
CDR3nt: TGTGCCAGCAGTTCCGGGACACACTCCTACAATGAGCAGTTCTTC

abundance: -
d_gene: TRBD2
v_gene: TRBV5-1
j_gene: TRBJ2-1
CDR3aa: CASRLSGASYNEQFF
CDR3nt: TGCGCCAGCAGGTTGAGCGGGGCTTCCTACAATGAGCAGTTCTTC

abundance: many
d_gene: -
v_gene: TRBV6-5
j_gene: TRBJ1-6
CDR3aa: CASSYERGSPLHF
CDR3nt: TGTGCCAGCAGTTACGAAAGGGGGTCACCCCTCCACTTT

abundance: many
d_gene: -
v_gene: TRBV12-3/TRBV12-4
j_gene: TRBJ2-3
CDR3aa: CASLINSGEGTDTQYF
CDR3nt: TGTGCCAGCCTGATAAATTCGGGGGAGGGCACAGATACGCAGTATTTT

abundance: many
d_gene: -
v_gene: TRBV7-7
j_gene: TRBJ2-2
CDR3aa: CASSPEKVRGGGELFF
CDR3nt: TGTGCCAGCAGCCCCGAGAAAGTGCGAGGGGGCGGGGAGCTGTTTTTT

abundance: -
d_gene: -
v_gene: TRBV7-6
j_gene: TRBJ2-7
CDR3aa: CASSPWTVRGEQYF
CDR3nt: TGTGCCAGCAGCCCCTGGACAGTCCGGGGCGAGCAGTACTTC

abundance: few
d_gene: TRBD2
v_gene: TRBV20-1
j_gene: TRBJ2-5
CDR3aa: CSARGGLAGGQETQYF
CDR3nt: TGCAGTGCTAGAGGGGGACTAGCGGGAGGCCAAGAGACCCAGTACTTC

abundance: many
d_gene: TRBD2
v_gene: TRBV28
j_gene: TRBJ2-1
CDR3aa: CASSLTTSGTYNEQFF
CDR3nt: TGTGCCAGCAGCCTTACGACTAGCGGGACTTACAATGAGCAGTTCTTC

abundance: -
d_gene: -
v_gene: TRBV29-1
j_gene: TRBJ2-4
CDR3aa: CSVDDASLGNIQYF
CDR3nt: TGCAGCGTTGATGATGCTAGCCTGGGAAACATTCAGTACTTC

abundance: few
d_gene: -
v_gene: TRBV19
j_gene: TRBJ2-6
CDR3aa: CASSIGHYSGANVLTF
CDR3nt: TGTGCCAGTAGTATAGGACACTACTCTGGGGCCAACGTCCTGACTTTC

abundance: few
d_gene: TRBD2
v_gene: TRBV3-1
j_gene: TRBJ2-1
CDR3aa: CASSNTLSGGPGNEQFF
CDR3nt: TGTGCCAGCAGCAATACCCTTTCGGGAGGGCCGGGGAATGAGCAGTTCTTC

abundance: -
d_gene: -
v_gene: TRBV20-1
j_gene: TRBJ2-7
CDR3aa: CSAPPYSTHEQYF
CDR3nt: TGCAGTGCTCCTCCGTATAGTACGCACGAGCAGTACTTC

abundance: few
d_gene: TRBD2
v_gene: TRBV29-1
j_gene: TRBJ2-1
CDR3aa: CSGTSADEQFF
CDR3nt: TGCAGCGGAACTAGCGCGGATGAGCAGTTCTTC

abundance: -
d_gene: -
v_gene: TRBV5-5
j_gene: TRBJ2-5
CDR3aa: CASSFPDQETQYF
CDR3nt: TGTGCCAGCAGCTTTCCCGACCAAGAGACCCAGTACTTC

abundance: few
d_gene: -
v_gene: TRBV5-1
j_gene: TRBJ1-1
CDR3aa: CASSPGHGAEAFF
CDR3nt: TGCGCCAGCAGCCCGGGACACGGGGCTGAAGCTTTCTTT

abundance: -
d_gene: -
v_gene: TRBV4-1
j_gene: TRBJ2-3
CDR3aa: CASSQGDGVVQYF
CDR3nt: TGCGCCAGCAGCCAAGGAGATGGAGTAGTGCAGTATTTT